These 6 T cell receptor beta chains were all obtained from the same sample, sequenced in a study of cytomegalovirus exposure and HLA in healthy donors (dated by TCRdb to 2015 to 2018). Library method: the immunoSEQ multiplex PCR assay. A mixture of 60 forward primers for TCR Vbeta segments and 13 reverse primers for TCR Jbeta segments was used in the multiplex PCR. Not all clones reach the TCRdb copy of this immuneACCESS table, which keeps in-frame sequences only. Checked studies attribute under half of the gap to unresolved V genes and leave the rest unexplained. Recorded for this sample are about 210,000 clones; approximately 80% of them occurred a single time. The ten largest make up roughly 10% of the sample. What was sequenced was PBMCs. These receptors came from a woman between 50 and 59 years old in good health and CMV-seropositive.

The rearrangement joins TRBV5-3 to TRBJ1-6; D is perhaps TRBD1 (5 bases). TRBV5-3 is an ORF for which the function is uncertain. The CDR3 extends over 14 amino acids. Trimming left V 4 bases short and J 5 bases short, with 10 bases between. CDR3 sequence reads: CARSPARDNSPLHF. The CDR3 bases are TGTGCCAGAAGCCCTGCCAGGGATAATTCACCCCTCCACTTT.

This chain joins TRBV5-4 and TRBJ2-7; D is possibly TRBD2 (6 bases). The V and J ends lost 2 bases and 5 bases respectively, with 17 bases between them. Per germline, CDR1 SGHNT and CDR2 YYREEE (reference sequence). The CDR3 is 15 residues long. The CDR3 nucleotides read TGTGCCAGCAGCTTACGGACCGGGACTGCCCACGAGCAGTACTTC. As protein: CASSLRTGTAHEQYF.

The V gene is TRBV5-1, the J gene TRBJ1-4, with a tentative D call TRBD1 (6 bases). Germline loops: CDR1 SGHRS, CDR2 YFSETQ. This CDR3 contains 15 residues. Between the trimmed V and J ends, which lost 4 bases and 0 bases, there was a span of 10 bases. The CDR3 region is CASSADSATNEKLFF. CDR3 sequence (DNA): TGCGCCAGCAGCGCGGACAGTGCAACTAATGAAAAACTGTTTTTT.

The rearrangement joins TRBV6-5 to TRBJ1-3, with TRBD1 matching over 7 bases. V trimming: 6 bases; J trimming: 0 bases; junction bases outside the gene matches: 5. Germline V gene lookup returns CDR1 MNHEY and CDR2 SVGAGI. The CDR3 is made up of 15 amino acids. As DNA, the CDR3 is TGTGCCAGCAGCCTAGGGGACAGCTCTGGAAACACCATATATTTT. Translated: CASSLGDSSGNTIYF.

The V and J genes are TRBV10-1 and TRBJ1-2, with unresolved D. The germline V gene has CDR1 WNHNN and CDR2 SYGVQD (reference sequence). The V end lost 0 bases, the J end lost 5 bases, and 7 bases lay between the germline ends. This CDR3 contains 13 residues. This chain's CDR3 is CASSESRGYGYTF. The CDR3 DNA follows: TGCGCCAGCAGTGAGTCCCGAGGTTATGGCTACACCTTC.

The genes are TRBV6-5 and TRBJ2-3; D is ambiguous. The CDR3 extends over 15 amino acids. Trimming removed 2 bases from V and 0 bases from J, with 9 bases in between. Germline V CDR1 and CDR2: MNHEY, SVGAGI. The CDR3, as DNA: TGTGCCAGCAGTTACGCAGGCACTAGCACAGATACGCAGTATTTT. Residues: CASSYAGTSTDTQYF.